This T cell receptor (beta chain) appears in the sequencing data of a study of blood T cell repertoires in COVID-19. Overall study context: Acute-phase and convalescent COVID-19 samples originated in the United States, Italy and Spain.

As processed by the authors: Reference gene primers were amplified, and this amplification served to estimate nucleated cell counts. Sequenced by immunoSEQ multiplex PCR; TCRdb stores in-frame clones only, minus some. For V, J and clone size, that table is used; D and trimming come from the DNA. This table has some 9,900 clones, about nine tenths appearing once. Sequenced sample: peripheral blood. This sequence was found in a human donor in a cohort sampled during active COVID-19.

As DNA, the CDR3 is TGTGCCAGCAGTTTTGTCGGGACAGGGCACTATAATTCACCCCTCCACTTT. Protein: CASSFVGTGHYNSPLHF. V is TRBV28 and J is TRBJ1-6; TRBD1 aligns across 9 bases. There are 17 residues in the CDR3. Germline V lookup: CDR1 MDHEN, CDR2 SYDVKM. Trimming at V came to 3 bases and at J to 3 bases, leaving 6 bases not matched to a gene.